This T cell receptor (beta chain) was identified during a study of T-cell reconstitution after alpha-beta-depleted transplantation in children. The TCRbeta library was prepared with unique molecular identifiers. TCRdb called the PCR reads again in MiXCR, with one record for every CDR3 protein. The table has about 690,000 distinct CDR3 sequences, over 15% seen once; the top ten hold 0.85% to 1.3%. The CDR3 covers 15 residues. Germline V gene lookup returns CDR1 DFQATT and CDR2 SNEGSKA (reference sequence). V lost 3 bases, J lost 6 bases, and 6 bases stayed unmatched. A few counts support this clonotype.

This TCR was recovered from a human donor who donated a stem cell graft to a child with acute myeloid leukemia. Sequenced material: PBMCs from the stem cell graft donor, taken from the stem cell graft. The rearrangement uses TRBV20-1 and TRBJ1-6; 9 bases are a match to TRBD1. CDR3 sequence: CSARSQGATNSPLHF. For the CDR3, the DNA is TGCAGTGCTAGGTCACAGGGGGCGACTAATTCACCCCTCCACTTT.